This passage covers 6 T cell receptor beta chains from one sample sequenced in a study of cytomegalovirus exposure and HLA in healthy donors. The PCR employed 60 Vbeta primers together with 13 Jbeta primers. The protocol was immunoSEQ multiplex PCR, while the TCRdb copy is restricted to in-frame clones and leaves out a portion. The table records about 75,000 clones, around 83% of them present only once. Sample: PBMCs. The receptors were sampled from a man between 65 and 85 years old in good health and CMV-seropositive.

J is TRBJ2-7 and V is TRBV7-2; 8 bases fit TRBD1. The CDR3 length is 14 residues. After removal of 4 bases from V and 4 bases from J, the junction contained 6 bases not matched to a gene. Germline CDR1 reads SGHTA; CDR2 reads FQGNSA. Here the CDR3 DNA reads TGTGCCAGCAGCTCCCAGGGGGCGCGATACGAGCAGTACTTC. Its protein is CASSSQGARYEQYF. The full variable domain, in which reference TRBV7-2 and TRBJ2-7 provide the parts outside the CDR3, is GAGVSQSPSNKVTEKGKDVELRCDPISGHTALYWYRQSLGQGLEFLIYFQGNSAPDKSGLPSDRFSAERTGGSVSTLTIQRTQQEDSAVYLCASSSQGARYEQYFGPGTRLTVT.

The chain couples TRBV20-1 to TRBJ1-5, with D uncertain. Per the germline V gene, CDR1 is DFQATT and CDR2 is SNEGSKA (reference sequence). Trimming took off 5 bases at V and 5 bases at J, with 4 bases between the two ends. The CDR3 runs to 10 residues. The CDR3 DNA reads TGCAGTGCTGAGGATCAGCCCCAGCATTTT. This translates into CSAEDQPQHF.

The rearrangement links TRBV14 to TRBJ2-3, with 10 bases aligning to TRBD1. Germline CDR1 SGHDN, CDR2 FVKESK. The V segment lost 7 bases and the J segment 7 bases; nucleotides outside the gene matches: 5. This CDR3 has 13 residues. The CDR3 sequence is CASKTGGGHTQYF. The CDR3 DNA is TGTGCCAGCAAGACAGGGGGCGGGCATACGCAGTATTTT. The full variable domain, in which reference TRBV14 and TRBJ2-3 provide the parts outside the CDR3, is EAGVTQFPSHSVIEKGQTVTLRCDPISGHDNLYWYRRVMGKEIKFLLHFVKESKQDESGMPNNRFLAERTGGTYSTLKVQPAELEDSGVYFCASKTGGGHTQYFGPGTRLTVL.

This clone has a single count. The V gene is TRBV2, the J gene TRBJ1-5; 7 bases line up with TRBD1. There are 13 residues in the CDR3. V was clipped by 7 bases and J by 9 bases; unmatched bases: 9. Germline values: CDR1 SNHLY, CDR2 FYNNEI. DNA of the CDR3: TGTGCCAGCACAGGGGGACGGACGGCGCCCCAGCATTTT. It is translated as CASTGGRTAPQHF.

This clone was observed a handful of times. The V call is TRBV28, the J call TRBJ2-5, with 11 bases lining up with TRBD2. CDR3 length equals 18 residues. V shed 0 bases and J 4 bases; nucleotides not matched to a gene: 10. Germline V gives CDR1 MDHEN, CDR2 SYDVKM. CDR3 nucleotides: TGTGCCAGCAGTTTATGGTTGGATAGCGGGAGGGCCGTAGAGACCCAGTACTTC. Its translation: CASSLWLDSGRAVETQYF.

This chain uses TRBV10-3 with TRBJ2-3, with unresolved D. CDR1 and CDR2 (germline): ENHRY, SYGVKD. The CDR3 covers 15 residues. The V and J ends lost 0 bases and 3 bases respectively, with 10 bases between them. In DNA, the CDR3 is TGTGCCATCAGTGAGTCGAAAATGCGTACAGATACGCAGTATTTT. It translates to CAISESKMRTDTQYF.